A single count supports the clone carrying this T cell receptor beta chain. This specimen belongs to a study of control samples from healthy donors and cancer patients. Repertoires were generated with immunoSEQ multiplex PCR, while TCRdb's copy carries only in-frame clones and drops some. The repertoire has 30,000 to 35,000 clones, 94% of them found once; the top ten carry 5% to 8%. CDR1 is LNHDA, CDR2 SQIVND, per germline (reference sequence). The CDR3 has 15 amino acids. The V end was cut by 4 bases, the J end by 8 bases, with 17 bases between. The chain employs TRBV19 and TRBJ1-4; weak D call: TRBD1 (6 bases). The source material was blood. The TCR sequence derives from a man between 60 and 70 years old in good health. The CDR3 DNA follows: TGTGCCAGTAGTAGCCCGGGACAACAGAGGGAAAAACTGTTTTTT. Its translation: CASSSPGQQREKLFF.